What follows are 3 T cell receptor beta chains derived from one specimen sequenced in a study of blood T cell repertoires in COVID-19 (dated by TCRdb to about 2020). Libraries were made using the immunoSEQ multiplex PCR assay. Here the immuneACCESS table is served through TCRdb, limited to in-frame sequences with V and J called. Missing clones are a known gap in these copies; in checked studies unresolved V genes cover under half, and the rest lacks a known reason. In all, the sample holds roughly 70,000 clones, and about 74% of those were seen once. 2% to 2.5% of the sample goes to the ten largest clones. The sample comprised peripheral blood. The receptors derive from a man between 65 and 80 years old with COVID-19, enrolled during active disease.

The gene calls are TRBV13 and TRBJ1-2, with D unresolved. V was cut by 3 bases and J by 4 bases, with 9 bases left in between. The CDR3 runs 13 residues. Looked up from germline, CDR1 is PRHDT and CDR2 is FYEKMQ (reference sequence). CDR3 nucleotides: TGTGCCAGCAGCTTGAGAGCCCTCTATGGCTACACCTTC. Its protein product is CASSLRALYGYTF.

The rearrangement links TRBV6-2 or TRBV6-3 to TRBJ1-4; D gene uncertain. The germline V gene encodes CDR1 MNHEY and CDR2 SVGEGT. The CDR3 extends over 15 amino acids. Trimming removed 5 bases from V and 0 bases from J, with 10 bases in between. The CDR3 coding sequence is TGTGCCAGCAGTGGAACAGTCTCAACTAATGAAAAACTGTTTTTT. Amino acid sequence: CASSGTVSTNEKLFF.

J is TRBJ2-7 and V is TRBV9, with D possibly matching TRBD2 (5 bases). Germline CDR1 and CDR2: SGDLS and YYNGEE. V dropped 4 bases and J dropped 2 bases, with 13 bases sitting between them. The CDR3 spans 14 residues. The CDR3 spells CASSPRGGPYEQYF. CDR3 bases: TGTGCCAGCAGCCCCCGTGGAGGACCCTACGAGCAGTACTTC. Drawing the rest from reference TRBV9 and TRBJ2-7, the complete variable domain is DSGVTQTPKHLITATGQRVTLRCSPRSGDLSVYWYQQSLDQGLQFLIQYYNGEERAKGNILERFSAQQFPDLHSELNLSSLELGDSALYFCASSPRGGPYEQYFGPGTRLTVT.